These T cell receptor beta chains were read from a single sample in a study of human T cells and chemical hapten exposure. TCRdb called the RACE reads again in MiXCR, with one record for every CDR3 protein. This sample carries some 100,000 distinct CDR3 sequences, more than 7% of them seen once, and the ten largest clones take approximately 2.8%. Sequencing was performed on whole blood, taken in connection with sensitization to the hapten diphenylcyclopropenone (DPC). These receptors were obtained from a woman in her thirties or forties with alopecia areata. Some clones in this sample may be carry-over from other donors' samples. CDR3s include the opening cysteine and the closing phenylalanine or tryptophan. D genes are given only for firm matches. Expanded clones get a size class; other rows say once, few or many, or leave the size out.

many,TRBV7-2,TRBJ2-2,TRBD1,TGTGCCAGCAGCTTAAGACAGGGGGCAGGAACCGGGGAGCTGTTTTTT,CASSLRQGAGTGELFF
few,TRBV7-2,TRBJ2-2,-,TGTGCCAGCAGCCCCTCGGGGCAGAACACCGGGGAGCTGTTTTTT,CASSPSGQNTGELFF
many,TRBV7-9,TRBJ2-7,-,TGTGCCAGCAGCTTAGTGGTATCCGGTTACGAGCAGTACTTC,CASSLVVSGYEQYF
many,TRBV20-1,TRBJ1-4,-,TGCAGTGCCGACGGACTTGTCGGTGAAAAACTGTTTTTT,CSADGLVGEKLFF
-,TRBV6-5,TRBJ1-5,TRBD1,TGTGCCACCCGGGACAGGCTTAGCAATCAGCCCCAGCATTTT,CATRDRLSNQPQHF
many,TRBV7-6,TRBJ1-2,-,TGTGCCAGCAGCCCTAACATAGTTGGCCCCTATGGCTACACCTTC,CASSPNIVGPYGYTF
-,TRBV7-2,TRBJ1-5,TRBD1,TGTGCCAGCAGCCCGACAGGGACCATTAATCAGCCCCAGCATTTT,CASSPTGTINQPQHF
few,TRBV6-5,TRBJ2-7,-,TGTGCCAGCAGTTCCACAGGGCCTGGCGAGCAGTACTTC,CASSSTGPGEQYF
-,TRBV11-2,TRBJ2-3,TRBD2,TGTGCCAGCAGTTCACTAGCGGGGGTCCTTCGCAGGACGCAGTATTTT,CASSSLAGVLRRTQYF
few,TRBV9,TRBJ2-3,-,TGTGCCAGCAGCCCCACAGTTCTTGCTACGCAGTATTTT,CASSPTVLATQYF
few,TRBV6-5,TRBJ2-7,TRBD1,TGTGCCAGCAGTTTCCTTACAGGGGGCGGAGGGGGCTACGAGCAGTACTTC,CASSFLTGGGGGYEQYF
many,TRBV20-1,TRBJ1-5,-,TGCAGTGTACGGGACCCTAATCAGCCCCAGCATTTT,CSVRDPNQPQHF
few,TRBV29-1,TRBJ1-1,-,TGCAGCGCCGATAAAAACATGAACACTGAAGCTTTCTTT,CSADKNMNTEAFF
few,TRBV10-3,TRBJ2-7,-,TGTGCCATCAGTGAGGGGATGGCCTACGAGCAGTACTTC,CAISEGMAYEQYF
-,TRBV13,TRBJ2-3,TRBD2,TGTGCCAGCAGCCCTCGGGGGACTAGCGGGGGAAGAGATACGCAGTATTTT,CASSPRGTSGGRDTQYF
-,TRBV18,TRBJ1-1,-,TGTGCCAGCTCACTCCAGGGGATCTTAGGGATTGAAGCTTTCTTT,CASSLQGILGIEAFF
many,TRBV28,TRBJ1-1,-,TGTGCCAGCAGTGTTAACACTGAAGCTTTCTTT,CASSVNTEAFF
-,TRBV19,TRBJ2-3,-,TGTGCCAGTAGTACCTTCGCGGGACCCTCTGAAGGTACGCAGTATTTT,CASSTFAGPSEGTQYF
few,TRBV18,TRBJ1-5,-,TGTGCCAGCTCATCGCAATCGGATCAGCCCCAGCATTTT,CASSSQSDQPQHF
few,TRBV5-1,TRBJ2-5,TRBD2,TGCGCCAGCAGCTTGTTGACTAGCGGCCAAGAGACCCAGTACTTC,CASSLLTSGQETQYF
-,TRBV7-2,TRBJ2-1,TRBD2,TGTGCCAGCAGCTTAGTCGGCGGGGGGGCCTACAATGAGCAGTTCTTC,CASSLVGGGAYNEQFF
many,TRBV5-4,TRBJ2-7,-,TGTGCCAGCAGCTTGCAGGGTATGGTCTACGAGCAGTACTTC,CASSLQGMVYEQYF
few,TRBV11-2,TRBJ2-1,-,TGTGCCAGCAGTTGGATGACGAGCTCCTACAATGAGCAGTTCTTC,CASSWMTSSYNEQFF
few,TRBV20-1,TRBJ1-2,-,TGCAGTGCTAGAGGGGGCCCCCCCTATGGCTACACCTTC,CSARGGPPYGYTF
-,TRBV7-8,TRBJ2-3,-,TGTGCCAGCAGCACCCCCTCTAGCGATACGCAGTATTTT,CASSTPSSDTQYF
many,TRBV6-2/TRBV6-3,TRBJ2-5,-,TGTGCCAGCAGTTACATAGAGACCCAGTACTTC,CASSYIETQYF
few,TRBV29-1,TRBJ2-2,-,TGCAGCGTGGGGGGTTGGGTTTACACCGGGGAGCTGTTTTTT,CSVGGWVYTGELFF
many,TRBV7-9,TRBJ2-7,TRBD1,TGTGCCAGCAGCTTTCGACAGGGTGCCTACGAGCAGTACTTC,CASSFRQGAYEQYF
-,TRBV4-2,TRBJ2-7,TRBD2,TGTGCCAGCAGTTCAACTGGGGGAACTAGCGGGGGGCTTTCCTACGAGCAGTACTTC,CASSSTGGTSGGLSYEQYF
many,TRBV7-8,TRBJ2-7,-,TGTGCCAGCAGCCAACCGAGGCAGGGGTTTGGGGAGCAGTACTTC,CASSQPRQGFGEQYF
-,TRBV28,TRBJ1-2,TRBD1,TGTGCCAGCAGGGGGACAGTCCATGGCTACACCTTC,CASRGTVHGYTF
-,TRBV7-2,TRBJ2-2,TRBD2,TGTGCCAGCAGCCTCCAGCGGGGGGGCAACACCGGGGAGCTGTTTTTT,CASSLQRGGNTGELFF
-,TRBV2,TRBJ2-3,-,TGTGCCAGCGGGGTCAGGGCCCCAGATACGCAGTATTTT,CASGVRAPDTQYF
few,TRBV4-1,TRBJ1-5,-,TGCGCCAGCAGCCAAGGAGGGGCGGGGGTCAATCAGCCCCAGCATTTT,CASSQGGAGVNQPQHF
many,TRBV6-6,TRBJ1-3,TRBD1,TGTGCCAGCACCGACTCCGGGACAGGGGCAGGAGGAAACACCATATATTTT,CASTDSGTGAGGNTIYF
many,TRBV6-1,TRBJ1-6,-,TGTGCCAGCAGTGCGGGCCCGAGCGGTTCACCCCTCCACTTT,CASSAGPSGSPLHF
-,TRBV7-2,TRBJ1-2,TRBD1,TGTGCCAGCAGTACGCAGGGGGCGATTGACTATGGCTACACCTTC,CASSTQGAIDYGYTF
-,TRBV3-1,TRBJ1-1,TRBD1,TGTGCCAGCAGCCCAGAAACGACAGGGTTTAAAGCTTTCTTT,CASSPETTGFKAFF
-,TRBV9,TRBJ2-5,-,TGTGCCAGCAGCGTAGTTCCTAAAGAGACCCAGTACTTC,CASSVVPKETQYF
many,TRBV13,TRBJ1-6,-,TGTGCCAGCAGCCTCTGGGATCCCTATTCACCCCTCCACTTT,CASSLWDPYSPLHF
-,TRBV12-3/TRBV12-4,TRBJ2-7,TRBD2,TGTGCCAGCAGTTTAAATCCCCGGACTAGCTCCTACGAGCAGTACTTC,CASSLNPRTSSYEQYF
few,TRBV29-1,TRBJ2-5,-,TGCAGCGTTCGGAGTGGCAGTCAAGAGACCCAGTACTTC,CSVRSGSQETQYF
few,TRBV4-2,TRBJ1-2,-,TGTGCCAGCAGCCAAGATCACGGGCTACCTAACTATGGCTACACCTTC,CASSQDHGLPNYGYTF
many,TRBV7-9,TRBJ2-7,-,TGTGCCAGCAGCTTAGGACTGATCTCCTACGAGCAGTACTTC,CASSLGLISYEQYF
many,TRBV7-6,TRBJ1-1,-,TGTGCCAGCAGCTTAGGGTCCCACACTGAAGCTTTCTTT,CASSLGSHTEAFF